These 21 T cell receptor beta chains were sequenced from one sample in a study of cytomegalovirus exposure and HLA in healthy donors. With 60 Vbeta and 13 Jbeta primers, the PCR was carried out. Assay used: immunoSEQ multiplex PCR; TCRdb lists only in-frame clones, some missing. The table lists 150,000 to 200,000 clones, almost 80% of them singletons, with over 1.1% in the top ten. What was sequenced was PBMCs. The receptors here all came from a male donor in good health and CMV-seronegative.

This clone was detected only once. The CDR3 spells CASSPMGQNNEQFF. In nucleotides, the CDR3 is TGTGCCAGCTCACCAATGGGACAGAACAATGAGCAGTTCTTC. This chain links TRBV18 with TRBJ2-1, with 7 bases matching TRBD1. Losses at the gene ends were 2 bases for V and 5 bases for J; bases not matched to a gene: 3. This CDR3 has 14 amino acids. CDR1 and CDR2 (germline): KGHSH, LQKENI.

The chain carries TRBV11-2 and TRBJ2-4; 8 bases line up with TRBD1. From germline, CDR1 is SGHAT and CDR2 FQNNGV. V trimming: 6 bases; J trimming: 6 bases; junction bases outside the gene matches: 4. The CDR3 totals 13 residues. This chain's CDR3 is CASRGTGGNIQYF. The CDR3 DNA follows: TGTGCCAGCAGAGGGACAGGAGGAAACATTCAGTACTTC.

The V and J genes are TRBV7-2 and TRBJ2-1; 11 nucleotides align to TRBD2. After removal of 2 bases from V and 9 bases from J, the junction contained 9 bases not matched to a gene. The germline CDR1 and CDR2 sequences are SGHTA and FQGNSA. The length of the CDR3 is 16 residues. The CDR3 region has the DNA TGTGCCAGCAGCTTAAGGCTAGCGGGAGGTCGGGGTGAGCAGTTCTTC. Its translation: CASSLRLAGGRGEQFF.

The gene calls are TRBV15 and TRBJ2-1; a weak D match, TRBD2 (6 bases). The CDR3 loop spans 14 amino acids. The V and J ends lost 3 bases and 7 bases respectively, with 13 bases between them. Germline CDR1 LNHNV, CDR2 YYDKDF (reference sequence). The CDR3 DNA is TGTGCCACCAGCAGCGGGGGAGTCCGGAATGAGCAGTTCTTC. It is translated as CATSSGGVRNEQFF.

This chain links TRBV28 with TRBJ1-1; TRBD1 matches at 10 bases. Germline-derived CDR1 and CDR2 are MDHEN and SYDVKM. The CDR3 is 13 amino acids. V lost 4 bases, J lost 10 bases, and 6 bases stayed unmatched. The CDR3 DNA reads TGTGCCAGCAGTTCGACAGGGGGCAAGAGAGCTTTCTTT. This gives the protein CASSSTGGKRAFF.

The V and J genes are TRBV6-1 and TRBJ1-1; 8 bases line up with TRBD1. The CDR3 runs 15 residues. V lost 5 bases and J lost 0; bases outside the gene matches: 5. The germline V gene has CDR1 MNHNS and CDR2 SASEGT. CDR3 loop: CASSQGAQMNTEAFF. The CDR3 DNA reads as TGTGCCAGCAGTCAGGGGGCCCAGATGAACACTGAAGCTTTCTTT.

The chain couples TRBV6-5 to TRBJ2-7; 8 nucleotides line up with TRBD2. V shed 7 bases and J 5 bases; nucleotides not matched to a gene: 10. Germline CDR1 is MNHEY and CDR2 is SVGAGI. The CDR3 covers 14 residues. CDR3 nucleotide sequence: TGTGCCAGCACCCCCGGGACTAGGGGCAACGAGCAGTACTTC. It codes for CASTPGTRGNEQYF.

The chain carries TRBV19 and TRBJ1-2; a possible D gene is TRBD1 (5 bases). The CDR3 runs 16 residues. CDR1 is LNHDA, CDR2 SQIVND, per germline (reference sequence). V was shortened by 7 bases and J by 4 bases, with 22 bases between the two germline ends. The CDR3 sequence is CASTYTPQGLSYGYTF. CDR3 in DNA: TGTGCCAGTACCTATACCCCGCAGGGCCTAAGCTATGGCTACACCTTC.

This clone has just one count. The chain couples TRBV5-1 to TRBJ1-5; the match to TRBD1 covers 7 bases. The junction had 2 bases not matched to a gene; V was cut back by 0 bases and J by 5 bases. The CDR3 loop spans 14 amino acids. Germline CDR1 and CDR2: SGHRS and YFSETQ. The CDR3 coding sequence is TGCGCCAGCAGCTTGGATGGACAGGATCAGCCCCAGCATTTT. It translates to CASSLDGQDQPQHF.

The chain combines TRBV6-6 with TRBJ2-5; D may match TRBD1 or TRBD2 (5 bases each). The J call could be wrong; TRBJ2-7 is a better fit for the DNA end. CDR1 and CDR2 (germline): MNHNY, SVGAGI (reference sequence). This CDR3 region has 13 residues. CDR3 sequence reads: CATRELLSYEQYF. The CDR3 DNA reads TGTGCCACCAGGGAGTTACTCTCCTACGAGCAGTACTTC.

The chain is built from TRBV28 and TRBJ1-4, with 7 bases identical to TRBD1. J lost 4 bases, V lost 5 bases, and 7 bases had no gene match. CDR1 and CDR2 from the germline V gene are MDHEN and SYDVKM. This CDR3 region has 15 residues. DNA of the CDR3: TGTGCCAGCAGTGGAGGGACAGCCGGTAATGAAAAACTGTTTTTT. Translating gives CASSGGTAGNEKLFF.

V usage is TRBV27 and J usage is TRBJ2-1, with 7 bases fitting TRBD1. This CDR3 region has 14 residues. V gave up 5 bases and J gave up 6 bases; unmatched junction bases: 7. Per the germline V gene, CDR1 is MNHEY and CDR2 is SMNVEV (reference sequence). CDR3 coding DNA: TGTGCCAGCAGTCTCGAGGGGGCAGGCAATGAGCAGTTCTTC. Protein: CASSLEGAGNEQFF.

This clone has a handful of counts. The rearrangement joins TRBV18 to TRBJ1-3; D is unclear. The CDR3 runs to 15 residues. Looked up from germline, CDR1 is KGHSH and CDR2 is LQKENI. Trimming stripped 3 bases from V and 0 bases from J, with 9 bases between. CDR3 region: CASSPIRGSGNTIYF. As DNA, the CDR3 is TGTGCCAGCTCACCGATCCGAGGCTCTGGAAACACCATATATTTT.

The CDR3 coding sequence is TGTGCCAGCAGCTTGACAGGTCCCTCCTACGAGCAGTACTTC. Its protein product is CASSLTGPSYEQYF. The rearrangement links TRBV5-6 to TRBJ2-7, with a possible D match to TRBD1 (5 bases). Germline CDR1 is SGHDT and CDR2 is YYEEEE. V was clipped by 1 base and J by 0 bases, with 8 bases between them. CDR3 length: 14 residues.

V gene TRBV7-2 combines with J gene TRBJ2-3, with 7 nucleotides matching TRBD2. The CDR3 runs to 13 residues. Germline trimming cut 9 bases from V and 0 bases from J; bases unmatched to any gene: 3. Germline-derived CDR1 and CDR2 are SGHTA and FQGNSA. The CDR3 nucleotides read TGTGCCAGGGGGGGGGTTAGCACAGATACGCAGTATTTT. Translated: CARGGVSTDTQYF.

This chain connects TRBV6-1 to TRBJ2-3; tentative D call: TRBD2 (6 bases). The ends were cut back, 7 bases at V and 2 bases at J, with 13 bases in the middle. The CDR3 runs 14 residues. Germline V gene data show CDR1 as MNHNS and CDR2 as SASEGT. The CDR3 nucleotides read TGTGCCAGCAATAGCGGACTTCACACAGATACGCAGTATTTT. Its protein product is CASNSGLHTDTQYF.

The V gene is TRBV25-1, the J gene TRBJ1-3; 7 bases map to TRBD1. There are 16 residues in the CDR3. Germline assignment: CDR1 MGHDK and CDR2 SYGVNS. With 4 bases clipped from V and 4 bases from J, the junction kept 10 bases outside the gene matches. The DNA of the CDR3 is TGTGCCAGCAGTGCCTACCCCGGGACAGCAGGAAACACCATATATTTT. It encodes CASSAYPGTAGNTIYF. The variable domain in full, with the rest retrieved from reference TRBV25-1 and TRBJ1-3, is EADIYQTPRYLVIGTGKKITLECSQTMGHDKMYWYQQDPGMELHLIHYSYGVNSTEKGDLSSESTVSRIRTEHFPLTLESARPSHTSQYLCASSAYPGTAGNTIYFGEGSWLTVV.

V and J are TRBV5-4 and TRBJ2-7; tentatively, D is TRBD1 (5 bases). CDR3 size: 15 residues. Trimming stripped 0 bases from V and 0 bases from J, with 10 bases between. The germline V gene encodes CDR1 SGHNT and CDR2 YYREEE (reference sequence). In DNA, the CDR3 is TGTGCCAGCAGCTTGGGTGGGGCGAGCTCCTACGAGCAGTACTTC. This sequence encodes CASSLGGASSYEQYF.

The V call is TRBV6-6, the J call TRBJ2-7; D is ambiguous. Trimming pared 6 bases from V and 3 bases from J, leaving 12 bases between. Germline V gene data show CDR1 as MNHNY and CDR2 as SVGAGI (reference sequence). This CDR3 spans 13 amino acids. The CDR3 region has the DNA TGTGCCAGCAGGGCATCAGAAGACTACGAGCAGTACTTC. Encoded protein: CASRASEDYEQYF.

The chain has TRBV4-3 and TRBJ1-2; no firm D call. Germline V gene data show CDR1 as LGHNA and CDR2 as YSLEER. There are 13 residues in the CDR3. V lost 3 bases, J lost 2 bases, and 7 bases lay in between. CDR3 amino acids: CASSHATNYGYTF. The DNA for the CDR3 is TGCGCCAGCAGCCATGCGACAAACTATGGCTACACCTTC.

V gene TRBV5-6 combines with J gene TRBJ2-5; tentatively, D is TRBD2 (6 bases). Deletions cut 2 bases from V and 4 bases from J, with 9 bases between. This CDR3 has 13 residues. The V gene's germline CDR1 is SGHDT and CDR2 YYEEEE. The CDR3 coding sequence is TGTGCCAGCAGCTTTTTAGCGGCAGAGACCCAGTACTTC. It specifies CASSFLAAETQYF.